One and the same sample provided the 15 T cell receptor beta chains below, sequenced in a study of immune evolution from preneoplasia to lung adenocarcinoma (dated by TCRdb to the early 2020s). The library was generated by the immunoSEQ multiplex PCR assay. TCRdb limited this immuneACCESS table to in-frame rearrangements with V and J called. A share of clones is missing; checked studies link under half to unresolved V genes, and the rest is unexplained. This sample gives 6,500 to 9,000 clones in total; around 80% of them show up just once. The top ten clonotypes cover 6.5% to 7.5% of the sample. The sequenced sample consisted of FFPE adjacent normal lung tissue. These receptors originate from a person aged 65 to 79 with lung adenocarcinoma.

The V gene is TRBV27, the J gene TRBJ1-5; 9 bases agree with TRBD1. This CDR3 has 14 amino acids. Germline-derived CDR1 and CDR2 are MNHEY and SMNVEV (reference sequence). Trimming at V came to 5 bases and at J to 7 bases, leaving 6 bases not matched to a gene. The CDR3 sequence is CASSKQGALQPQHF. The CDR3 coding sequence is TGTGCCAGCAGTAAACAGGGGGCCCTGCAGCCCCAGCATTTT.

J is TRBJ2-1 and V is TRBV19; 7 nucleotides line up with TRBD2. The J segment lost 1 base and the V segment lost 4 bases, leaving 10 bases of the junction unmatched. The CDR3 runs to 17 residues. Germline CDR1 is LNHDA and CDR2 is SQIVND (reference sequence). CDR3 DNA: TGTGCCAGTAGTAAAGGTGGGAGGGCGGCTTCCTACAATGAGCAGTTCTTC. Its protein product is CASSKGGRAASYNEQFF.

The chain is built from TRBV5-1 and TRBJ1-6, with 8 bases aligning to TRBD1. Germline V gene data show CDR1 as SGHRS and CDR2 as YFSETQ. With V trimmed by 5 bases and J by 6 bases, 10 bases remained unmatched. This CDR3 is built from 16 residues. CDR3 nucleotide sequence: TGCGCCAGCAGGACCTCTTGGACAGGGAGTAATTCACCCCTCCACTTT. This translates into CASRTSWTGSNSPLHF. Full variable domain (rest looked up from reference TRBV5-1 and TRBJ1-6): KAGVTQTPRYLIKTRGQQVTLSCSPISGHRSVSWYQQTPGQGLQFLFEYFSETQRNKGNFPGRFSGRQFSNSRSEMNVSTLELGDSALYLCASRTSWTGSNSPLHFGNGTRLTVT.

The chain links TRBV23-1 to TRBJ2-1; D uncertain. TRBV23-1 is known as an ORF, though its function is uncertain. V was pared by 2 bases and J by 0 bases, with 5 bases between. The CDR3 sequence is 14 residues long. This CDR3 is CASSQGCSYNEQFF. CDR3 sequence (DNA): TGCGCCAGCAGTCAAGGGTGCTCCTACAATGAGCAGTTCTTC.

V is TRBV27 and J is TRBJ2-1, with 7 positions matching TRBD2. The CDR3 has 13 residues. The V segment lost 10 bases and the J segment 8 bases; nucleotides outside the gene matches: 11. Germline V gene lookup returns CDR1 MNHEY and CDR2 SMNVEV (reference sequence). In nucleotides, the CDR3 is TGTGCCACCTGGGGGGGTTTAGGACATGAGCAGTTCTTC. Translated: CATWGGLGHEQFF.

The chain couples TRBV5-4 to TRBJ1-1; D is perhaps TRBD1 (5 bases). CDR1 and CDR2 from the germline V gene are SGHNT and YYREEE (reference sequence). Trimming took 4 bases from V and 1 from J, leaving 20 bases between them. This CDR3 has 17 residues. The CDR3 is CASSQPQNRGWNTEAFF. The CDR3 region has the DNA TGTGCCAGCAGCCAGCCACAGAATAGGGGTTGGAACACTGAAGCTTTCTTT.

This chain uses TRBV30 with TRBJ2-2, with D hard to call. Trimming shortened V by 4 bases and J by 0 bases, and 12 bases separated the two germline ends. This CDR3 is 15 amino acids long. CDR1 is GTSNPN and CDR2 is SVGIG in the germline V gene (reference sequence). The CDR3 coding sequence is TGTGCCTGGACGCCCAGGTTCGCGAACACCGGGGAGCTGTTTTTT. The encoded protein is CAWTPRFANTGELFF.

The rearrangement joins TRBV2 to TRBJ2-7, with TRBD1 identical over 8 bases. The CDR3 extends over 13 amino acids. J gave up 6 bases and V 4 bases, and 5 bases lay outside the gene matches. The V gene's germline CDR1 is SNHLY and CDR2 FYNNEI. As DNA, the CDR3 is TGTGCCAGCAGTGGACAGGGGCCAATCGAGCAGTACTTC. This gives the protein CASSGQGPIEQYF. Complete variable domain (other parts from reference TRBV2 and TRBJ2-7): EPEVTQTPSHQVTQMGQEVILRCVPISNHLYFYWYRQILGQKVEFLVSFYNNEISEKSEIFDDQFSVERPDGSNFTLKIRSTKLEDSAMYFCASSGQGPIEQYFGPGTRLTVT.

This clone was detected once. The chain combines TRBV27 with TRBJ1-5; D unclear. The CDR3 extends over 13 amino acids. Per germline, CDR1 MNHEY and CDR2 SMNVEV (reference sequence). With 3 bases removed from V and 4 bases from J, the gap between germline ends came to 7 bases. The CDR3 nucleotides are TGTGCCAGCAGTTTTAAAAAAAATCAGCCCCAGCATTTT. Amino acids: CASSFKKNQPQHF.

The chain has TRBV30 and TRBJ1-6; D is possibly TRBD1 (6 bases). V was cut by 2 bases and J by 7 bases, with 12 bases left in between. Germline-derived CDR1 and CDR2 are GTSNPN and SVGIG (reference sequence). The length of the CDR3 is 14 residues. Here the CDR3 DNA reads TGTGCCTGGAGTTCGATAGGGGGAAATTCACCCCTCCACTTT. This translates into CAWSSIGGNSPLHF. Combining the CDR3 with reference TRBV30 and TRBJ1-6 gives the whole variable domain SQTIHQWPATLVQPVGSPLSLECTVEGTSNPNLYWYRQAAGRGLQLLFYSVGIGQISSEVPQNLSASRPQDRQFILSSKKLLLSDSGFYLCAWSSIGGNSPLHFGNGTRLTVT.

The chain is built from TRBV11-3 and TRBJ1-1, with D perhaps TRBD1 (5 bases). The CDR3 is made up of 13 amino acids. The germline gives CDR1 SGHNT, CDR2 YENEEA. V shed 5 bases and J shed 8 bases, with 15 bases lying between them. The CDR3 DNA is TGTGCCAGCAGCCGTTCACGGGGACGAGAAGCTTTCTTT. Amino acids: CASSRSRGREAFF.

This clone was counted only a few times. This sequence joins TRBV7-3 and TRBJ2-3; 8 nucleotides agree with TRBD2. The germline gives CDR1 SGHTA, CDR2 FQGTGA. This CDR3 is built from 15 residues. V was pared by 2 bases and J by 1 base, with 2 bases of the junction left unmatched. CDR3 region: CASSLDSGGTDTQYF. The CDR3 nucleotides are TGTGCCAGCAGCTTAGATAGCGGGGGCACAGATACGCAGTATTTT. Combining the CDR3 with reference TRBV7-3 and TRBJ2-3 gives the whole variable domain GAGVSQTPSNKVTEKGKYVELRCDPISGHTALYWYRQSLGQGPEFLIYFQGTGAADDSGLPNDRFFAVRPEGSVSTLKIQRTERGDSAVYLCASSLDSGGTDTQYFGPGTRLTVL.

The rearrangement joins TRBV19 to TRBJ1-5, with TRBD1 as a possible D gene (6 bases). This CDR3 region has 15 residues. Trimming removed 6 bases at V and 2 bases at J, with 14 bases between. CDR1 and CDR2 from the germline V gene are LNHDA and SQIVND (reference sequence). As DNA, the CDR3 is TGTGCCAGTAGAAGACAGGAGGGAGGCAATCAGCCCCAGCATTTT. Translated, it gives CASRRQEGGNQPQHF.

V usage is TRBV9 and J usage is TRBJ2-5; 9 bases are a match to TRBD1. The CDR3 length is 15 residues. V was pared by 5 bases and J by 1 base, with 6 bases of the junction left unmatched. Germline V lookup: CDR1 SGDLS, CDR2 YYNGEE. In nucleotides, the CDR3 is TGTGCCAGCAGTACAGGGGGCCTCTTCCAAGAGACCCAGTACTTC. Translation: CASSTGGLFQETQYF.

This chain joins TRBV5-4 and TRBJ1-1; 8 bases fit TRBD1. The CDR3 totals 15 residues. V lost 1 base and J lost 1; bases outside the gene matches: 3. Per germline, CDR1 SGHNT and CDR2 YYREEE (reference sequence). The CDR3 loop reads CASSLLGTGNTEAFF. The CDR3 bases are TGTGCCAGCAGCTTGCTAGGGACAGGGAACACTGAAGCTTTCTTT.